Reported below is one TCR beta chain. The antigen this receptor binds is unknown. Base qualities are not at hand, and no much larger clone is one base apart. This record comes from a study of cytomegalovirus exposure and HLA in healthy donors (dated by TCRdb to 2017 to 2019). Background on the whole study: An earlier analysis of fewer than 750 of the donors reported 276 Gb of sequence data and around 100 million unique TCR beta sequences obtained from around 180 million T cells. An early release covering roughly 640 HLA-typed donors comprised about 310 gigabases of sequencing data and tens of millions of unique TCR sequences. Among the roughly 400 genotyped donors, around 81% belonged to the genetic ancestry cluster associated with self-reported Caucasian donors. The study aimed to test whether cataloging public T cell receptors could reveal signatures of past pathogen exposure. The study used immunosequencing to profile the T cell repertoires of approximately 650 subjects and linked those repertoires to cytomegalovirus serostatus. In addition to the first cohort of approximately 670 subjects, a separate validation cohort of approximately 130 different subjects was used. The study combined high-throughput TCR immunosequencing, statistical association of individual TCRs with disease status, and machine learning to predict cytomegalovirus infection status. To study patterns of TCR occurrence, a later analysis re-analyzed previously published TCR beta repertoires from around 700 donors and added high-resolution HLA genotyping. In the later analysis, no new phenotypic data were used to find candidate immune exposures; instead, reliance was placed on TCR beta sequences and their occurrence across donors. In an earlier analysis of a few hundred of the donors, high-throughput TCR beta sequencing was used to judge whether each TCR beta V gene segment behaved as functional or pseudogenic. Donor age, sex, ethnicity and CMV serostatus were compiled together with the repertoire data. A later genetic analysis used genome-wide SNP genotypes for 398 of the 666 donors, treating that subset as a discovery cohort. All discovery cohort repertoires had been generated using a single sequencing platform. Both class I and class II loci were covered by HLA typing, at four-digit resolution. The number of donors typed differed by locus, with roughly 620-630 for A, B, C, DRB1 and DQB1, around 560 for DQA1, 600 to 610 for DPA1, and about 450 for DPB1. Roughly five DR-DQ haplotypes were handled as single units for association and clustering because linkage in the cohort was strong. Among a few hundred genotyped donors of the cohort, an average of 235,054 unique TCR beta nucleotide sequences were sequenced per donor, around 18% of them non-productive.

Library creation used the immunoSEQ multiplex PCR assay. The multiplex PCR relied on a mix of 60 forward primers for TCR Vbeta segments and 13 reverse primers for TCR Jbeta segments. A multiplex PCR assay on genomic DNA amplified the CDR3 region of rearranged TCR beta genes. Amplified TCR beta libraries were sequenced as 87-base-pair reads on the Illumina HiSeq System. On the study's bioinformatics: A later analysis tallied tens of millions of unique TCR beta chains across the 550 to 850 repertoires, and 10 million to 11 million of those chains were shared by two or more donors. A nearest-neighbor algorithm error-corrected the raw reads and collapsed the reads into unique sequences, merging closely related sequences to remove PCR and sequencing errors. To assign V, D and J gene segments, CDR3 sequences were aligned to IMGT reference sequences. For a sequence to be retained, a match of at least six nucleotides was required to both a V gene segment and a J gene segment. A rearrangement counted as productive if the CDR3 had no stop codons and remained in frame with V and J, and every other rearrangement counted as non-productive. CDR3 was defined according to IMGT convention as the region running from the second conserved V-encoded cysteine to the conserved J-encoded phenylalanine. The earlier analysis of about 620 of the donors excluded sequences that lacked an unambiguous match to a single V gene segment. In an earlier analysis of almost 600 of the donors, a V segment was called functional when productive rearrangements were above 56.7%, and segregating when the standard deviation between donors exceeded 5%. A statistical classification framework was built to diagnose cytomegalovirus status from the catalog of TCR beta chain sequences. A later analysis assigned V and J genes by comparing TCR nucleotide sequences with IMGT/GENE-DB human TR gene sequences. Using the TCRdist pipeline, a later analysis assigned CDR3 sequences along with most-parsimonious VDJ recombination scenarios. In a later analysis, every TCR beta chain was defined by the combination of its CDR3 amino acid sequence and its V-gene family, and reads without a unique V-gene family were dropped. As a way to deal with suspected cross-contamination and a sequencing artifact, a later analysis dropped under 600 nucleotide sequences that were highly shared and had low generation probability. For each public chain, a later analysis derived a clonal expansion index from normalized ranks of inferred template counts within each repertoire. A later analysis computed generation probabilities with a VDJ recombination model fitted to out-of-frame rearrangements, and checked the results against IGoR. A later analysis scored TCR-TCR, TCR-HLA and TCR-CMV co-occurrence with hypergeometric tests, applying a repertoire-size bias correction to TCR pairs. False discovery rates were estimated in a later analysis by permuting HLA or CMV assignments 20 times. In a later analysis, co-occurring TCRs were grouped using DBSCAN, and TCRdist sequence similarity was added for clustering within HLA-allele-positive subsets. Repertoires with fewer than 30,000 or more than 120,000 public chains were left out of co-occurrence clustering, as were four to six repertoires with anomalous nucleotide sharing. Imported from immuneACCESS, the table was reduced by TCRdb to in-frame sequences with V and J called. These copies leave out some clones; in studies compared against another copy, an unresolved V gene accounts for under half, and the cause of the remainder is not known. Clonal size and the V and J genes are those of that table, whereas D and trimming came from the DNA. The sample contains some 170,000 clones, 75% to 85% of them found a single time. Of the sample, 1.5% to 2% falls within the top ten clones.

The germline V gene encodes CDR1 SEHNR and CDR2 FQNEAQ (reference sequence). The cysteine opens and the phenylalanine closes a CDR3 of 13 amino acids. CDR3 DNA is the only sequence kept; it has 39 bases, read in frame from the first base. V sheds 5 bases and J sheds 4 bases, leaving 11 bases between their ends. What the research found in general, with its limitations: A later analysis reported that several top co-occurrence clusters appeared linked to parvovirus B19, influenza, CMV and Epstein-Barr virus. A later genetic analysis reported fewer N-insertions in productive TCRs among donors in an Asian-associated ancestry cluster than the roughly 700-donor mean. Immune exposure information for the cohort was limited to CMV serostatus. The study gave a list of about 170 TCR beta chains associated with cytomegalovirus. A later analysis found that TCR association rates varied across HLA loci, with DRB1 alleles showing the most associated TCRs and HLA-C alleles the fewest. The authors suggested that the approach could potentially be generalized to other disease states and immunological phenotypes. Compared with equally common non-associated chains, HLA-associated TCR beta chains in a later analysis were more clonally expanded and had lower generation probabilities. The classifier was reported to diagnose cytomegalovirus status with high specificity and sensitivity in both the original cohort and the validation cohort. A further reported finding was that TCR beta sequences accurately predicted the HLA-A and HLA-B alleles for most subjects in the first cohort. Most TCR sequences were observed very rarely across donors, whereas some public TCRs were present in many individuals. When HLA alleles, especially DR and DQ, strongly co-occurred, attributing TCR associations to individual alleles was difficult. Most CMV-associated TCR beta chains appeared to be HLA-restricted in a later analysis, and the HLA associations seemed to be driven largely by CMV exposure. Linkage disequilibrium might explain the correlated functional status among segregating V segments, but an unknown experimental factor could not be ruled out. In a later genetic analysis, a missense DCLRE1C variant was associated with V-gene and J-gene trimming of TCR beta chains, and the association was replicated in an independent cohort. The 87-base-pair reads could not distinguish some IMGT-functional V segments, including TRBV6-2 and TRBV6-3, so those segments were excluded. Because some donors lacked HLA typing at each locus, the association tests relied only on the typed subset. Because counts were too low, approximately 18 rarely observed V segments, including chromosome 9 orphons, were excluded from the earlier analysis of under 650 of the donors. An earlier analysis of several hundred of the donors showed that most TCR beta V segments appeared in productive rearrangements either about 87% or about 30% of the time, which broadly matched IMGT annotations. At a false discovery rate of 0.05, a later analysis linked approximately 18,000 TCR beta sequences to specific HLA alleles. A group of highly shared sequence variants was considered likely to be a technical artifact of the sequencing pipeline. In vitro tests confirmed that three of the cytomegalovirus-associated TCR beta chains recognize cytomegalovirus antigens. This cohort had only TCR beta chains sequenced, and the lack of alpha or paired-chain data limited which features could be detected. The presence/absence analyses assumed that sequencing depth was roughly uniform across donors, and that assumption may not be true.

The cohort was made up of roughly 670 healthy bone marrow donors. Cohort members were all nominally healthy when sampled, although unrecorded immune exposures were likely present. The donor tested CMV seronegative and was one of the 352 seronegative cohort members. A peripheral blood sample was provided by each donor, and peripheral blood mononuclear cells were used for TCR beta sequencing. Genomic DNA was extracted from the blood cell samples with the Qiagen DNeasy Blood Extraction Kit. The sequenced material came from PBMCs. The receptor was derived from a woman between 18 and 30 years old in good health and CMV-seronegative. This chain is built from TRBV7-9 and TRBJ1-1, with the identity of the D gene unclear. For the CDR3, the sequence is CASSPGLGTEAFF. The DNA sequence is given as TGTGCCAGCAGCCCTGGACTAGGCACTGAAGCTTTCTTT.